This T cell receptor (beta chain) derives from a study of radiation and T cells in renal cell carcinoma. Study findings and constraints: From baseline, blood top tumor clonotypes peaked at 2 weeks post-radiation. Pretreatment tumor biopsies were lacking, so baseline clonotypes are unknown.

The CDR3 spans 16 residues. V gave up 5 bases and J gave up 5 bases, with 18 bases separating them. Germline V lookup: CDR1 SGHVT, CDR2 SQSDAQ. In regard to this clone: Its antigen is not known.

The time point denotes: blood 2 weeks post-SBRT. Described treatment: 15 Gy SBRT to primary tumor, nephrectomy 4 weeks later. Only in-frame clones appear in the TCRdb table, and some are missing; sequencing was by immunoSEQ multiplex PCR. This repertoire shows roughly 140,000 clones, 87% found once; its top ten account for 10% to 15%. The chain joins TRBV7-4 to TRBJ2-2; a weak D match, TRBD2 (6 bases). Here the sequenced sample was blood, taken from a patient whose treatment included radiotherapy and nephrectomy. The sequence was obtained from a woman aged 45-60 years with renal cell carcinoma. The CDR3, as DNA: TGTGCCAGCAGCAGTTCCCTAGCGATCCTTACCGGGGAGCTGTTTTTT. Translating it yields CASSSSLAILTGELFF.